The T cell receptor beta chain described here comes from a study of T-cell reconstitution after alpha-beta-depleted transplantation in children. A library of TCRbeta sequences, prepared with unique molecular identifiers, was generated. TCRdb itself ran the PCR reads through MiXCR, one entry per CDR3 protein. The data contain around 360,000 distinct CDR3 sequences, approximately 10% of them singletons. In germline, CDR1 is LNHNV, CDR2 YYDKDF (reference sequence). The CDR3 is 15 residues long. Trimming removed 7 bases at V and 0 bases at J, with 13 bases between. The sample was PBMCs from the stem cell graft donor, taken from the stem cell graft. This sequence was found in a human donor who donated a stem cell graft to a child with acute lymphoblastic leukemia. The gene calls are TRBV15 and TRBJ1-5; D is undetermined. The chain's CDR3 is CATTSPVYSNQPQHF. The CDR3 DNA sequence: TGTGCCACCACCAGTCCCGTTTATAGCAATCAGCCCCAGCATTTT.